Listed below are T cell receptor beta chains from one sample, sequenced in a study of a mutant IDH1 vaccine in newly diagnosed glioma. TCRdb's copy holds only in-frame clones and misses some; the assay was immunoSEQ multiplex PCR. The sample contains approximately 22,000 clones, 82% of which appear only once. These receptors are not linked to any known antigen. The sample consisted of PBMCs, taken from a glioma patient whose treatment included an IDH1 peptide vaccine. Source of these receptors: a man in his forties or fifties with glioma. Some clones in this sample may be carry-over from other donors' samples. Each CDR3 is given with its conserved first and last residue. D genes are given only for firm matches. Rows give clone size only sometimes, using once, few, many, or a class for an expanded clone.

D gene: -
clone size: -
J gene: TRBJ1-1
V gene: TRBV2
CDR3 protein: CASSEEEQGQGTEAFF
CDR3 DNA: TGTGCCAGCAGTGAAGAAGAACAGGGTCAGGGGACTGAAGCTTTCTTT

D gene: -
clone size: -
J gene: TRBJ2-7
V gene: TRBV27
CDR3 protein: CASSPEGRLLSYEQYF
CDR3 DNA: TGTGCCAGCAGTCCCGAGGGGCGCTTGCTTTCCTACGAGCAGTACTTC

D gene: -
clone size: -
J gene: TRBJ1-3
V gene: TRBV5-1
CDR3 protein: CASSLADVRSGNTIYF
CDR3 DNA: TGCGCCAGCAGCTTGGCCGACGTCCGCTCTGGAAACACCATATATTTT

D gene: -
clone size: -
J gene: TRBJ2-3
V gene: TRBV9
CDR3 protein: CASSSPQSDTQYF
CDR3 DNA: TGTGCCAGCAGCTCCCCCCAATCAGATACGCAGTATTTT

D gene: TRBD1
clone size: -
J gene: TRBJ1-1
V gene: TRBV6-5
CDR3 protein: CASSYEATGDTEAFF
CDR3 DNA: TGTGCCAGCAGTTATGAGGCGACAGGGGACACTGAAGCTTTCTTT

D gene: -
clone size: -
J gene: TRBJ1-1
V gene: TRBV7-2
CDR3 protein: CASSLAGDPDTEAFF
CDR3 DNA: TGTGCCAGCAGCTTAGCGGGTGATCCGGACACTGAAGCTTTCTTT

D gene: TRBD1
clone size: -
J gene: TRBJ2-7
V gene: TRBV5-1
CDR3 protein: CASSGQGEDEQYF
CDR3 DNA: TGCGCCAGCAGCGGACAGGGGGAGGACGAGCAGTACTTC

D gene: -
clone size: -
J gene: TRBJ2-2
V gene: TRBV2
CDR3 protein: CASSEQGNTGELFF
CDR3 DNA: TGTGCCAGCAGTGAACAGGGAAACACCGGGGAGCTGTTTTTT

D gene: -
clone size: few
J gene: TRBJ1-1
V gene: TRBV12-5
CDR3 protein: CASGPRGGSEAFF
CDR3 DNA: TGTGCTAGTGGTCCCCGAGGGGGGTCTGAAGCTTTCTTT

D gene: -
clone size: -
J gene: TRBJ1-5
V gene: TRBV6-1
CDR3 protein: CASSEFDGNQPQHF
CDR3 DNA: TGTGCCAGCAGCGAATTCGACGGCAATCAGCCCCAGCATTTT

D gene: TRBD1
clone size: few
J gene: TRBJ1-2
V gene: TRBV30
CDR3 protein: CAWSGQGGVYTF
CDR3 DNA: TGTGCCTGGTCTGGACAGGGGGGAGTCTACACCTTC

D gene: TRBD1
clone size: -
J gene: TRBJ2-2
V gene: TRBV27
CDR3 protein: CASSFPTGGGTGELFF
CDR3 DNA: TGTGCCAGCAGTTTTCCGACAGGGGGCGGCACCGGGGAGCTGTTTTTT

D gene: -
clone size: -
J gene: TRBJ1-5
V gene: TRBV6-6
CDR3 protein: CASRQGPYSNQPQHF
CDR3 DNA: TGTGCCAGCAGACAGGGACCGTATAGCAATCAGCCCCAGCATTTT

D gene: -
clone size: -
J gene: TRBJ1-2
V gene: TRBV30
CDR3 protein: CAWTDNHYGYTF
CDR3 DNA: TGTGCCTGGACGGACAACCACTATGGCTACACCTTC

D gene: TRBD1
clone size: -
J gene: TRBJ2-1
V gene: TRBV6-5
CDR3 protein: CASSRGTEYNEQFF
CDR3 DNA: TGTGCCAGCAGTAGGGGGACAGAATACAATGAGCAGTTCTTC

D gene: -
clone size: -
J gene: TRBJ2-7
V gene: TRBV4-2
CDR3 protein: CASSQVAARGEQYF
CDR3 DNA: TGTGCCAGCAGCCAAGTGGCAGCCCGCGGCGAGCAGTACTTC

D gene: -
clone size: -
J gene: TRBJ1-1
V gene: TRBV7-2
CDR3 protein: CASSLEGFEAFF
CDR3 DNA: TGTGCCAGCAGCTTAGAGGGTTTTGAAGCTTTCTTT

D gene: -
clone size: -
J gene: TRBJ1-5
V gene: TRBV19
CDR3 protein: CASSLHLRGPYSNQPQHF
CDR3 DNA: TGTGCCAGTAGTTTGCATCTCCGGGGGCCATATAGCAATCAGCCCCAGCATTTT

D gene: TRBD1
clone size: -
J gene: TRBJ1-1
V gene: TRBV27
CDR3 protein: CASSLTGTGSLETEAFF
CDR3 DNA: TGTGCCAGCAGTTTGACCGGGACAGGGAGTCTAGAAACTGAAGCTTTCTTT

D gene: TRBD2
clone size: -
J gene: TRBJ2-7
V gene: TRBV11-2
CDR3 protein: CASSKLAVYEQYF
CDR3 DNA: TGTGCCAGCAGCAAACTAGCGGTATACGAGCAGTACTTC

D gene: -
clone size: once
J gene: TRBJ2-7
V gene: TRBV29-1
CDR3 protein: CSVGTDSYEQYF
CDR3 DNA: TGCAGCGTTGGGACAGACTCCTACGAGCAGTACTTC

D gene: TRBD2
clone size: -
J gene: TRBJ2-7
V gene: TRBV4-3
CDR3 protein: CASSVRGGGGEQYF
CDR3 DNA: TGCGCCAGCAGCGTACGGGGGGGCGGGGGCGAGCAGTACTTC

D gene: TRBD1
clone size: few
J gene: TRBJ1-1
V gene: TRBV27
CDR3 protein: CASSISGTGGLENTEAFF
CDR3 DNA: TGTGCCAGCAGTATATCCGGGACAGGGGGCCTTGAGAACACTGAAGCTTTCTTT

D gene: -
clone size: once
J gene: TRBJ2-3
V gene: TRBV19
CDR3 protein: CASSGGDRDTQYF
CDR3 DNA: TGTGCCAGTAGTGGCGGGGACCGAGATACGCAGTATTTT

D gene: -
clone size: -
J gene: TRBJ1-2
V gene: TRBV5-4
CDR3 protein: CASTTDSNYGYTF
CDR3 DNA: TGTGCCAGCACCACGGACAGTAACTATGGCTACACCTTC

D gene: TRBD1
clone size: few
J gene: TRBJ1-1
V gene: TRBV15
CDR3 protein: CATSGYGTGVMNTEAFF
CDR3 DNA: TGTGCCACCAGCGGATATGGGACAGGGGTTATGAACACTGAAGCTTTCTTT

D gene: TRBD2
clone size: few
J gene: TRBJ2-2
V gene: TRBV5-1
CDR3 protein: CASSPRTSPSYSGELFF
CDR3 DNA: TGCGCCAGCAGCCCGAGGACTAGCCCTAGTTATTCCGGGGAGCTGTTTTTT

D gene: -
clone size: medium-sized
J gene: TRBJ1-3
V gene: TRBV19
CDR3 protein: CATGQGGGNTIYF
CDR3 DNA: TGTGCCACCGGCCAAGGAGGGGGAAACACCATATATTTT

D gene: TRBD1
clone size: -
J gene: TRBJ1-2
V gene: TRBV5-1
CDR3 protein: CASSPDQGAYGYTF
CDR3 DNA: TGCGCCAGCAGCCCGGACCAGGGGGCGTATGGCTACACCTTC

D gene: TRBD2
clone size: -
J gene: TRBJ2-3
V gene: TRBV5-1
CDR3 protein: CASSWAGGALGTDTQYF
CDR3 DNA: TGCGCCAGCAGCTGGGCGGGGGGGGCCCTAGGCACAGATACGCAGTATTTT

D gene: TRBD1
clone size: -
J gene: TRBJ1-2
V gene: TRBV4-1
CDR3 protein: CASSQAGTGPSYGYTF
CDR3 DNA: TGCGCCAGCAGCCAGGCAGGGACAGGCCCTTCCTATGGCTACACCTTC

D gene: -
clone size: -
J gene: TRBJ1-4
V gene: TRBV30
CDR3 protein: CAWSAGRATNEKLFF
CDR3 DNA: TGTGCCTGGAGTGCCGGGCGGGCAACTAATGAAAAACTGTTTTTT

D gene: TRBD2
clone size: -
J gene: TRBJ2-7
V gene: TRBV5-1
CDR3 protein: CASSPNREAPEQYF
CDR3 DNA: TGCGCCAGCAGCCCAAACCGGGAGGCCCCCGAGCAGTACTTC